These 18 T cell receptor beta chains share one sample of origin, sequenced in a study of blood T cell repertoires in COVID-19. Profiling relied on immunoSEQ multiplex PCR, and the TCRdb table lists in-frame clones only, not all of them. The sample holds some 490,000 clones, 70% to 90% seen once. Sequencing input: peripheral blood. Source of these receptors: a human donor in a cohort sampled during active COVID-19.

This chain uses TRBV19 with TRBJ1-1, with 11 bases lining up with TRBD1. J gave up 6 bases and V 7 bases, and 7 bases lay outside the gene matches. The CDR3 extends over 14 amino acids. Germline V lookup: CDR1 LNHDA, CDR2 SQIVND (reference sequence). The CDR3 here is CASKDRGPVAEAFF. CDR3 in DNA: TGTGCCAGTAAGGACAGGGGGCCGGTCGCTGAAGCTTTCTTT. The whole variable domain, remainder taken from reference TRBV19 and TRBJ1-1, is DGGITQSPKYLFRKEGQNVTLSCEQNLNHDAMYWYRQDPGQGLRLIYYSQIVNDFQKGDIAEGYSVSREKKESFPLTVTSAQKNPTAFYLCASKDRGPVAEAFFGQGTRLTVV.

Worth noting for this clone: This specimen includes other DNA sequences encoding the same CDR3. This chain connects TRBV11-3 to TRBJ2-5; D gene unclear. Per germline, CDR1 SGHNT and CDR2 YENEEA. V was trimmed by 2 bases and J by 1 base, leaving 5 bases between them. This CDR3 has 13 amino acids. The CDR3 DNA reads as TGTGCCAGCAGCTTACGCGGCCAAGAGACCCAGTACTTC. Translation gives CASSLRGQETQYF.

The chain joins TRBV5-4 to TRBJ2-1; 9 nucleotides agree with TRBD2. V shed 4 bases and J 0 bases; nucleotides not matched to a gene: 5. The CDR3 runs 16 residues. Per the germline V gene, CDR1 is SGHNT and CDR2 is YYREEE (reference sequence). The CDR3 spells CASSLSGSSSYNEQFF. The CDR3 region has the DNA TGTGCCAGCAGCCTTAGCGGGAGTAGCTCCTACAATGAGCAGTTCTTC.

The V gene is TRBV19, the J gene TRBJ2-1, with TRBD2 matching over 11 bases. The CDR3 contains 15 residues. The V gene end was trimmed by 5 bases and the J gene end by 4 bases; junction bases not matched to a gene: 4. CDR1 LNHDA and CDR2 SQIVND come from the germline V gene (reference sequence). The CDR3 spells CASSAGTSGYNEQFF. The CDR3 DNA is TGTGCCAGTAGTGCCGGGACTAGCGGTTACAATGAGCAGTTCTTC.

V usage is TRBV30 and J usage is TRBJ2-1; 7 bases line up with TRBD2. Germline assignment: CDR1 GTSNPN and CDR2 SVGIG (reference sequence). The CDR3 spans 14 residues. Trimming removed 8 bases from V and 10 bases from J; junction bases left unmatched: 17. DNA for the CDR3: TGTGCCAGCTCCCCGGGCGGGAGTCTCAGGGAGCAGTTCTTC. This codes for CASSPGGSLREQFF.

This clone appeared a single time. The chain joins TRBV30 to TRBJ1-5; TRBD1 is a possible D gene (5 bases). V lost 4 bases and J lost 2, with 33 bases in between. CDR3 length equals 21 residues. Germline values: CDR1 GTSNPN, CDR2 SVGIG (reference sequence). The CDR3 here is CAWKVGDFGDLMAYGNQPQHF. The CDR3 coding sequence is TGTGCCTGGAAAGTCGGGGATTTTGGGGACTTGATGGCTTATGGCAATCAGCCCCAGCATTTT.

In this sample, this clone turned up a few times. V is TRBV2 and J is TRBJ2-4, with TRBD2 identical over 7 bases. V lost 3 bases, J lost 0 bases, and 2 bases stayed unmatched. Germline lookup yields CDR1 SNHLY and CDR2 FYNNEI. The CDR3 is 15 amino acids. The CDR3 DNA is TGTGCCAGCAGTGAGGCTAGCGGAGCCAAAAACATTCAGTACTTC. As protein: CASSEASGAKNIQYF. The whole variable domain, filled in from reference TRBV2 and TRBJ2-4, reads EPEVTQTPSHQVTQMGQEVILRCVPISNHLYFYWYRQILGQKVEFLVSFYNNEISEKSEIFDDQFSVERPDGSNFTLKIRSTKLEDSAMYFCASSEASGAKNIQYFGAGTRLSVL.

The chain employs TRBV27 and TRBJ2-2; 9 bases are a match to TRBD1. V shed 7 bases and J 6 bases; nucleotides not matched to a gene: 6. The length of the CDR3 is 14 residues. Germline values: CDR1 MNHEY, CDR2 SMNVEV (reference sequence). CDR3 coding DNA: TGTGCCAGCATCCGGGACAGGGTATCCGGGGAGCTGTTTTTT. Translation gives CASIRDRVSGELFF.

A single count supports this clone. The chain recombines TRBV6-5 with TRBJ1-1, with D hard to call. The germline V gene encodes CDR1 MNHEY and CDR2 SVGAGI. V was cut by 7 bases and J by 2 bases, with 17 bases left in between. The CDR3 is 15 amino acids. CDR3 sequence reads: CASKRNWEINTEAFF. CDR3 in DNA: TGTGCCAGCAAGAGAAATTGGGAGATTAACACTGAAGCTTTCTTT.

The chain uses TRBV27 and TRBJ1-6; TRBD1 matches 9 bases. Unmatched junction bases numbered 9, after V lost 5 bases and J lost 10 bases. CDR1 and CDR2 (germline): MNHEY, SMNVEV (reference sequence). CDR3 length equals 15 residues. Here the CDR3 DNA reads TGTGCCAGCAGTCCACCGGGGACAGGGAAATCACCCCTCCACTTT. Its translation: CASSPPGTGKSPLHF.

The chain employs TRBV7-2 and TRBJ2-7, with 7 bases fitting TRBD2. Germline assignment: CDR1 SGHTA and CDR2 FQGNSA. There are 15 residues in the CDR3. V lost 1 base to trimming and J lost 3 bases; unmatched junction nucleotides: 6. The CDR3, as DNA: TGTGCCAGCAGCTTAGAAGTACAGCGGGACTACGAGCAGTACTTC. Its translation is CASSLEVQRDYEQYF.

The chain joins TRBV19 to TRBJ1-2, with 9 bases matching TRBD1. V was clipped by 6 bases and J by 2 bases; unmatched bases: 10. CDR3 length equals 16 residues. Germline lookup yields CDR1 LNHDA and CDR2 SQIVND (reference sequence). CDR3 sequence reads: CASRHVNRGQNYGYTF. The CDR3 region has the DNA TGTGCCAGTAGGCACGTAAACAGGGGGCAGAACTATGGCTACACCTTC.

This chain connects TRBV28 to TRBJ2-7, with D possibly TRBD1 on 7 matching bases. Germline V gene lookup returns CDR1 MDHEN and CDR2 SYDVKM. The CDR3 contains 14 residues. V lost 4 bases and J lost 2, with 12 bases in between. The CDR3 spells CASSSTRGAYEQYF. Here the CDR3 DNA reads TGTGCCAGCAGTTCCACCAGGGGGGCCTACGAGCAGTACTTC. Using reference TRBV28 and TRBJ2-7 for the parts outside the CDR3, the full variable domain is DVKVTQSSRYLVKRTGEKVFLECVQDMDHENMFWYRQDPGLGLRLIYFSYDVKMKEKGDIPEGYSVSREKKERFSLILESASTNQTSMYLCASSSTRGAYEQYFGPGTRLTVT.

The chain employs TRBV19 and TRBJ2-7, with TRBD1 matching 12 bases. The CDR3 is 17 amino acids. CDR1 and CDR2 from the germline V gene are LNHDA and SQIVND (reference sequence). V dropped 4 bases and J dropped 0; count of bases not matched to a gene: 7. The CDR3 bases are TGTGCCAGTAGTAGTGGGACAGGGGGCCGCCTCTCCTACGAGCAGTACTTC. Translating it yields CASSSGTGGRLSYEQYF.

The chain couples TRBV4-2 to TRBJ2-1, with 14 bases that match TRBD2. With V trimmed by 2 bases and J by 8 bases, 8 bases remained unmatched. Germline V lookup: CDR1 LGHNA, CDR2 YNFKEQ. The CDR3 is made up of 17 amino acids. The CDR3 nucleotides are TGTGCCAGCAGCCAACCGGGACTAGCGGGAGTGGGCGATGAGCAGTTCTTC. Translation: CASSQPGLAGVGDEQFF.

This clone appeared a single time. Here the CDR3 reads CASSLGLAENTGELFF. As DNA, the CDR3 is TGTGCCAGCAGCTTAGGACTAGCAGAGAACACCGGGGAGCTGTTTTTT. V and J are TRBV7-9 and TRBJ2-2; 7 bases are a match to TRBD2. V lost 1 base, J lost 1 base, and 3 bases stayed unmatched. There are 16 residues in the CDR3. CDR1 and CDR2 from the germline V gene are SEHNR and FQNEAQ (reference sequence).

The V call is TRBV30, the J call TRBJ2-6; D gene unclear. The V end was cut by 2 bases, the J end by 6 bases, with 8 bases between. The germline gives CDR1 GTSNPN, CDR2 SVGIG (reference sequence). The CDR3 runs to 13 residues. This chain's CDR3 is CAWSPGTANVLTF. In DNA form, the CDR3 reads TGTGCCTGGAGTCCAGGTACGGCCAACGTCCTGACTTTC.

The rearrangement links TRBV5-5 to TRBJ2-2, with D tentatively TRBD2 (5 bases). Germline assignment: CDR1 SGHKS and CDR2 YYEKEE (reference sequence). Deletions cut 1 base from V and 4 bases from J, with 11 bases between. This CDR3 has 15 residues. The CDR3 region is CASSLRREITGELFF. CDR3 nucleotide sequence: TGTGCCAGCAGCTTGAGAAGGGAGATCACCGGGGAGCTGTTTTTT.